This is a list of T cell receptor beta chains from one sample in a study of blood T cell repertoires in COVID-19. Profiling relied on immunoSEQ multiplex PCR, and the TCRdb table lists in-frame clones only, not all of them. Counted here are 40,000 to 60,000 clones, around 84% occurring once; the ten biggest clones make up 2.6%. The sequencing sample was made of peripheral blood. The receptors come from a woman aged 80 or over with COVID-19, enrolled during active disease. CDR3s include the opening cysteine and the closing phenylalanine or tryptophan. A D gene is named only where the DNA matches it firmly. A clone size is listed for some rows: how often the clone was seen (once, few, many), or a class if it is expanded.

CASSLARGLNTEAFF	TGCGCCAGCAGCTTGGCCAGGGGGCTGAACACTGAAGCTTTCTTT	TRBV5-1	TRBJ1-1	few	TRBD1
CASSVGLAVNPNEQFF	TGTGCCAGCAGCGTGGGACTAGCGGTTAACCCCAATGAGCAGTTCTTC	TRBV5-4	TRBJ2-1	-	TRBD2
CATSRDRAADATNEKLFF	TGTGCCACCAGCAGAGATAGAGCGGCAGATGCAACTAATGAAAAACTGTTTTTT	TRBV15	TRBJ1-4	-	-
CASSKRDRGYGYTF	TGTGCCAGCAGCAAGCGGGACAGGGGGTATGGCTACACCTTC	TRBV6-5	TRBJ1-2	-	TRBD1
CASSSFTDTQYF	TGTGCCAGCAGTTCTTTCACAGATACGCAGTATTTT	TRBV12-3/TRBV12-4	TRBJ2-3	few	-
CATSRSGTSGGNNEQFF	TGTGCCACCAGCAGATCCGGGACTAGCGGGGGAAACAATGAGCAGTTCTTC	TRBV15	TRBJ2-1	-	TRBD2
CASSLGTGRETQYF	TGTGCCAGCAGCCTCGGGACAGGGAGAGAGACCCAGTACTTC	TRBV5-4	TRBJ2-5	-	TRBD1
CASSTTTGGYGYTF	TGTGCCAGCAGCACTACCACCGGGGGCTATGGCTACACCTTC	TRBV9	TRBJ1-2	-	-
CASSPSGDSSTDTQYF	TGCGCCAGCAGCCCCTCCGGGGACAGCAGCACAGATACGCAGTATTTT	TRBV5-1	TRBJ2-3	-	TRBD1
CASSVDAGHGYEQYF	TGTGCCAGCAGCGTAGACGCGGGGCACGGGTACGAGCAGTACTTC	TRBV9	TRBJ2-7	-	-
CASSLASVSTDTQYF	TGTGCCAGCAGCTTAGCGTCGGTCTCCACAGATACGCAGTATTTT	TRBV7-9	TRBJ2-3	-	-
CASSQSGNYGYTF	TGCGCCAGCAGCCAATCAGGGAACTATGGCTACACCTTC	TRBV4-1	TRBJ1-2	-	-
CASSLLDRGLYEQYF	TGTGCCAGCAGCTTATTGGACAGGGGGCTCTACGAGCAGTACTTC	TRBV7-9	TRBJ2-7	-	TRBD1
CASSQGRGRDYGYTF	TGTGCCAGCAGCCAAGGGAGGGGCAGGGACTATGGCTACACCTTC	TRBV3-1/TRBV3-2	TRBJ1-2	-	-
CASWGTGGALNTEAFF	TGTGCCAGCTGGGGAACAGGGGGCGCCTTGAACACTGAAGCTTTCTTT	TRBV28	TRBJ1-1	few	TRBD1
CASSLTSRGRQTQYF	TGTGCCAGCAGTTTAACGTCCAGGGGGCGACAGACCCAGTACTTC	TRBV28	TRBJ2-5	-	TRBD1
CASRAPGEVRDIQYF	TGTGCCAGCAGGGCGCCGGGGGAGGTTAGGGACATTCAGTACTTC	TRBV28	TRBJ2-4	-	-
CASSTRTGNEKLFF	TGTGCCAGCAGCACCCGGACAGGAAATGAAAAACTGTTTTTT	TRBV11-2	TRBJ1-4	-	TRBD1
CASSLGGTGVYEQYF	TGTGCCAGCAGCTTGGGCGGGACAGGGGTCTACGAGCAGTACTTC	TRBV11-3	TRBJ2-7	-	TRBD1
CASSRTGGFGYGYTF	TGTGCCAGCAGTCGGACAGGGGGCTTTGGCTATGGCTACACCTTC	TRBV28	TRBJ1-2	-	TRBD1
CASSKALEPSSGNTIYF	TGTGCCAGCAGCAAAGCGCTTGAGCCAAGCTCTGGAAACACCATATATTTT	TRBV21-1	TRBJ1-3	-	-
CASSYYRESNEKLFF	TGTGCCAGCAGTTACTACAGGGAGTCTAATGAAAAACTGTTTTTT	TRBV6-5	TRBJ1-4	-	-
CASSLGQGGNQPQHF	TGTGCCAGCTCACTGGGACAGGGCGGAAATCAGCCCCAGCATTTT	TRBV18	TRBJ1-5	-	TRBD1
CASSLGLQETQYF	TGTGCCAGCTCACTCGGACTACAAGAGACCCAGTACTTC	TRBV18	TRBJ2-5	-	-
CASSLRLAGMFNEQFF	TGTGCCAGTAGTTTAAGACTAGCGGGAATGTTCAATGAGCAGTTCTTC	TRBV19	TRBJ2-1	-	TRBD2
CAGQMGPNTEAFF	TGTGCCGGACAGATGGGACCGAACACTGAAGCTTTCTTT	TRBV10-3	TRBJ1-1	-	-
CASSIVRGRGEAFF	TGTGCCAGTAGTATAGTTCGGGGAAGAGGTGAAGCTTTCTTT	TRBV19	TRBJ1-1	few	-
CASSPKELYEQYF	TGTGCCAGCTCACCAAAGGAGCTGTACGAGCAGTACTTC	TRBV18	TRBJ2-7	-	-
CASSRTGTDEQYF	TGTGCCAGCTCACGTACGGGGACTGACGAGCAGTACTTC	TRBV18	TRBJ2-7	-	-
CASSQVDTSNTEAFF	TGTGCCAGCAGCCAAGTGGACACCTCGAACACTGAAGCTTTCTTT	TRBV5-5	TRBJ1-1	-	-
CASSPREGVNYGYTF	TGTGCCAGCTCACCACGGGAGGGGGTGAACTATGGCTACACCTTC	TRBV18	TRBJ1-2	-	-
CASSLIGQPQETQYF	TGTGCCAGCAGTTTAATCGGACAGCCTCAAGAGACCCAGTACTTC	TRBV27	TRBJ2-5	-	-
CASSSRTGLDTEAFF	TGTGCCAGCAGCTCCCGGACAGGTCTGGACACTGAAGCTTTCTTT	TRBV3-1/TRBV3-2	TRBJ1-1	medium-sized	TRBD1
CASRGTAANEKLFF	TGTGCCAGCAGGGGGACTGCAGCTAATGAAAAACTGTTTTTT	TRBV6-5	TRBJ1-4	-	-
CASSLLDRAYGYTF	TGTGCCAGCAGTTTACTGGACAGGGCCTATGGCTACACCTTC	TRBV28	TRBJ1-2	-	TRBD1
CASSPYEAATDTQYF	TGCGCCAGCAGCCCATATGAGGCGGCCACAGATACGCAGTATTTT	TRBV5-1	TRBJ2-3	-	-
CASSKTPLGKKVYRGLKDTQYF	TGTGCCAGCAGCAAAACCCCCTTGGGGAAAAAAGTTTACAGGGGGTTAAAAGATACGCAGTATTTT	TRBV21-1	TRBJ2-3	-	-
CASSLGRTAAGEGYTF	TGTGCCAGCAGCTTAGGCCGGACTGCCGCGGGAGAGGGCTACACCTTC	TRBV13	TRBJ1-2	once	-
CASSQDGLRGAFF	TGCGCCAGCAGCCAAGATGGCCTCCGGGGGGCTTTCTTT	TRBV4-1	TRBJ1-1	-	-
CASRTTSDEQYF	TGTGCCAGCAGGACCACTAGCGACGAGCAGTACTTC	TRBV2	TRBJ2-7	-	TRBD2
CASSIRAASSYNSPLHF	TGTGCCAGTAGTATTCGCGCGGCGAGCTCCTATAATTCACCCCTCCACTTT	TRBV19	TRBJ1-6	few	-
CASEPGLAGGSTDTQYF	TGTGCCAGTGAACCGGGACTAGCGGGAGGGAGCACAGATACGCAGTATTTT	TRBV19	TRBJ2-3	once	TRBD2
CASSPQGVVYGYTF	TGTGCCAGCAGTCCCCAGGGGGTCGTCTATGGCTACACCTTC	TRBV28	TRBJ1-2	-	TRBD1
CASSSRTGRRDEQFF	TGTGCCAGCAGTTCAAGGACAGGGCGAAGAGATGAGCAGTTCTTC	TRBV3-1/TRBV3-2	TRBJ2-1	-	TRBD1
CASSTGRDRGLEQYF	TGTGCCAGCTCAACGGGGCGGGACAGGGGGCTTGAGCAGTACTTC	TRBV18	TRBJ2-7	-	TRBD1
CASSQFSGSSINYEQYF	TGCGCCAGCAGCCAATTTAGCGGGAGTTCCATAAACTACGAGCAGTACTTC	TRBV4-1	TRBJ2-7	-	TRBD2
CASSQQRYNEQFF	TGTGCCAGCAGCCAACAAAGATACAATGAGCAGTTCTTC	TRBV6-4	TRBJ2-1	once	-
CASSRQGQGLTGELFF	TGTGCCAGCAGCCGGCAAGGACAGGGATTAACCGGGGAGCTGTTTTTT	TRBV7-2	TRBJ2-2	-	TRBD1
CASRPRQGVRGYTF	TGTGCCAGCAGACCAAGACAGGGGGTAAGGGGCTACACCTTC	TRBV28	TRBJ1-2	-	TRBD1
CASSLGQGSAKNIQYF	TGCGCCAGCAGCTTGGGGCAGGGTTCGGCCAAAAACATTCAGTACTTC	TRBV5-1	TRBJ2-4	once	-
CASSVGPSNTIYF	TGTGCCAGCAGCGTAGGGCCGTCCAACACCATATATTTT	TRBV9	TRBJ1-3	-	-
CASRGTGGNYGYTF	TGTGCCAGTAGAGGGACAGGGGGAAACTATGGCTACACCTTC	TRBV19	TRBJ1-2	-	TRBD1
CASSGDTNYGYTF	TGCGCCAGCAGTGGAGACACCAACTATGGCTACACCTTC	TRBV10-1	TRBJ1-2	once	-
CASRAGTGRSNYGYTF	TGTGCCAGCAGGGCCGGGACAGGGAGGAGTAACTATGGCTACACCTTC	TRBV9	TRBJ1-2	-	TRBD1
CASSLGGTSGRANEQYF	TGTGCCAGCAGCTTAGGGGGGACTAGCGGGAGGGCGAACGAGCAGTACTTC	TRBV7-2	TRBJ2-7	-	TRBD2
CASGRRTNEQFF	TGTGCCAGCGGGAGAAGGACCAATGAGCAGTTCTTC	TRBV27	TRBJ2-1	-	-
CASSIHLNTEAFF	TGTGCCAGTAGTATCCATCTGAACACTGAAGCTTTCTTT	TRBV19	TRBJ1-1	once	-
CASSPVLVTGRTRNYGYTF	TGTGCCAGCTCACCCGTATTAGTGACAGGGCGCACTAGGAACTATGGCTACACCTTC	TRBV18	TRBJ1-2	-	TRBD1
CASTSDRLGEAFF	TGTGCCAGCACCTCAGACAGGCTGGGGGAAGCTTTCTTT	TRBV9	TRBJ1-1	-	-
CASSSPNYGYTF	TGTGCCAGCAGCTCCCCTAACTATGGCTACACCTTC	TRBV6-5	TRBJ1-2	-	-